This T cell receptor (beta chain) was sequenced in a study of T cell responses to AZD1222 COVID-19 vaccine. Details on this clone: No antigen is known for it.

Libraries were prepared by immunoSEQ multiplex PCR; TCRdb keeps only in-frame clonotypes and omits some of them. The sample includes under 30,000 clones, 92% of them seen just once. The CDR3 runs 13 residues. With 1 base removed from V and 12 bases from J, the gap between germline ends came to 14 bases. Germline V gives CDR1 SGHDT, CDR2 YYEEEE. Overall study findings and caveats: Repertoires were obtained only post-peak T cell response. Donors were largely white British and mainly female; clonal diversity was possibly underestimated.

The V and J genes are TRBV5-6 and TRBJ2-1; unclear D gene. The specimen comprised peripheral blood, sampled 28 days after the second AZD1222 dose. This TCR was recovered from an adult who received the AZD1222 COVID-19 vaccine. Here the CDR3 DNA reads TGTGCCAGCAGCTTGTTACTTATTAGGGCGCAGTTCTTC. It encodes CASSLLLIRAQFF. The full variable domain, rest sourced from reference TRBV5-6 and TRBJ2-1, is DAGVTQSPTHLIKTRGQQVTLRCSPKSGHDTVSWYQQALGQGPQFIFQYYEEEERQRGNFPDRFSGHQFPNYSSELNVNALLLGDSALYLCASSLLLIRAQFFGPGTRLTVL.